This T cell receptor (delta chain) was recorded in a study of Vδ1+ human thymocytes. In the case of this clone: As yet, its antigen is unknown.

Sequences come from RNA converted to cDNA by reverse transcription. CDR3 amplicons came from multiplex PCR with pooled V-gene forward and constant-region reverse primers. TCRdb reran clone calling via CATT on the multiplex PCR reads. The data show about 55,000 delta-chain clones, with less than 20% seen just once and under 0.55% held by the top ten. The junction had 27 bases not matched to a gene; V was cut back by 2 bases and J by 3 bases. The CDR3 is 24 residues long. The germline gives CDR1 TSWWSYY, CDR2 QGS. The study's findings and limits: Thymic TRG and TRD repertoires appeared highly polyclonal.

The V gene is TRDV1, the J gene TRDJ1; the match to TRDD3 covers 13 bases. The source material was Vdelta1+ gamma-delta thymocytes from the thymus. Subset indicated: FACS-sorted CD3+ TCRalphabeta- TCRVdelta1+ TCRVdelta2- thymocytes. The receptor comes from a boy in the first two years of life who had congenital heart surgery. This chain's CDR3 is CALGEDPKLGDTVLVFGYADKLIF. The CDR3 DNA reads as TGTGCTCTTGGGGAAGACCCCAAACTGGGGGATACGGTACTCGTTTTCGGTTATGCCGATAAACTCATCTTT.